A single T cell receptor beta chain is shown here with its context. The data were taken from a study of CD8 T cells in Susac syndrome. The RNA, roughly 0.45 to 1 ug, was put through reverse transcription using random hexamers. An immunoSEQ multiplex PCR generated amplified TCR beta CDR3 products spanning 54 Vbeta and 13 Jbeta. MiXCR, run by TCRdb on the immunoSEQ multiplex PCR reads, gives a single entry per CDR3 protein. The sample has more than 150,000 distinct CDR3 sequences; over 90% are singletons. The length of the CDR3 is 13 residues. Trimming removed 2 bases from V and 5 bases from J, with 7 bases in between.

This clonotype originated in a human donor with Susac syndrome. The rearrangement joins TRBV12-3 or TRBV12-4 to TRBJ2-1; D not resolved. Sequencing used CD8+ T cells from PBMCs. DNA of the CDR3: TGTGCCAGCAGTTTAAGACGGGACAATGAGCAGTTCTTC. Its protein is CASSLRRDNEQFF.